Listed here are 28 T cell receptor beta chains from one sample, sequenced in a study of T cell repertoires in aging, cancer and after chemotherapy. TRB rearrangements spanning V, D and J were amplified using mixed TRB-A/B primers. TCRdb itself ran the multiplex PCR reads through MiXCR, one entry per CDR3 protein. The table includes around 10,000 distinct CDR3 sequences, under 40% detected once. TCR beta rearrangements were amplified from peripheral blood genomic DNA. Sequencing was done on a sample of blood. All receptors come from a human donor in good health.

This clonotype is medium-sized within its sample. V and J are TRBV6-2 or TRBV6-3 and TRBJ2-1; D is perhaps TRBD1 or TRBD2 (6 bases each). This CDR3 spans 16 amino acids. Trimming left V 6 bases short and J 3 bases short, with 18 bases between. The germline V gene has CDR1 MNHEY and CDR2 SVGEGT. The CDR3 spells CASSLLAEGDYNEQFF. For the CDR3, the DNA is TGTGCCAGCAGCTTACTAGCTGAGGGGGACTACAATGAGCAGTTCTTC.

The chain combines TRBV19 with TRBJ2-1; either TRBD1 or TRBD2 may supply D (6 bases each). CDR1 is LNHDA, CDR2 SQIVND, per germline (reference sequence). V dropped 3 bases and J dropped 7 bases, with 13 bases sitting between them. The CDR3 has 14 amino acids. The CDR3 sequence is CASSMRGARNEQFF. The CDR3 DNA reads TGTGCCAGTAGTATGAGGGGGGCTCGAAATGAGCAGTTCTTC.

The chain links TRBV19 to TRBJ1-6, with D perhaps matching TRBD1 (5 bases). The ends were cut back, 5 bases at V and 6 bases at J, with 17 bases in the middle. The germline V gene encodes CDR1 LNHDA and CDR2 SQIVND (reference sequence). The CDR3 spans 16 residues. The CDR3 reads CASSVAPGTVNSPLHF. The CDR3 nucleotides read TGTGCCAGTAGTGTTGCCCCCGGGACTGTTAATTCACCCCTCCACTTT.

The gene calls are TRBV5-5 and TRBJ2-3; 11 bases match TRBD2. CDR1 is SGHKS, CDR2 YYEKEE, per germline (reference sequence). The ends lost 3 bases at V and 2 bases at J; junction bases unmatched: 11. The CDR3 is made up of 18 amino acids. CDR3 in DNA: TGTGCCAGCAGCTCCCTACCGGGACTAGCGGAGAACACAGATACGCAGTATTTT. Encoded protein: CASSSLPGLAENTDTQYF.

The chain carries TRBV19 and TRBJ2-1; TRBD1 agrees at 7 bases. J was trimmed by 4 bases and V by 5 bases; bases with no gene match: 5. Germline V gene lookup returns CDR1 LNHDA and CDR2 SQIVND (reference sequence). This CDR3 region has 14 residues. CDR3 sequence: CASSGTDIYNEQFF. The CDR3 bases are TGTGCCAGTAGTGGGACAGACATTTACAATGAGCAGTTCTTC.

The V gene is TRBV30, the J gene TRBJ2-7; D not resolved. From germline, CDR1 is GTSNPN and CDR2 SVGIG (reference sequence). The length of the CDR3 is 11 residues. Trimming removed 0 bases at V and 5 bases at J, with 5 bases between. In DNA form, the CDR3 reads TGTGCCTGGAGTGTACTGGACGAGCAGTACTTC. Amino acid sequence: CAWSVLDEQYF. Variable domain in full (rest from reference TRBV30 and TRBJ2-7): SQTIHQWPATLVQPVGSPLSLECTVEGTSNPNLYWYRQAAGRGLQLLFYSVGIGQISSEVPQNLSASRPQDRQFILSSKKLLLSDSGFYLCAWSVLDEQYFGPGTRLTVT.

For this clonotype: At one end the junction does not follow the germline gene, possibly because of a read error. The chain has TRBV6-6 and TRBJ2-1; D might be TRBD1 (6 bases). The CDR3 covers 16 residues. CDR1 and CDR2 (germline): MNHNY, SVGAGI (reference sequence). As DNA, the CDR3 is TGTGCCAGCAGTGACTCGATTGGGTCAGGGGCCAATGAGCAGTTCTTC. Protein product: CASSDSIGSGANEQFF.

This chain uses TRBV6-5 with TRBJ2-7, with D possibly TRBD1 on 5 matching bases. The CDR3 consists of 13 residues. Trimming removed 6 bases from V and 5 bases from J, with 14 bases in between. Germline-derived CDR1 and CDR2 are MNHEY and SVGAGI. Written as DNA, the CDR3 is TGTGCCAGCAGATATAACCAGGGCGACGAGCAGTACTTC. Translating gives CASRYNQGDEQYF.

Judged by abundance, this clonotype is medium-sized. One end of the junction is discordant with germline, which a read error may explain. The chain couples TRBV29-1 to TRBJ2-5, with 7 bases aligning to TRBD1. Germline V lookup: CDR1 SQVTM, CDR2 ANQGSEA. The CDR3 has 15 amino acids. The CDR3 sequence is CSVEGTEGHQETQYF. CDR3 coding DNA: TGCAGCGTAGAAGGGACAGAGGGGCACCAAGAGACCCAGTACTTC.

This rearrangement joins TRBV5-1 to TRBJ1-1; TRBD1 is a possible D gene (6 bases). Trimming cost V 2 bases and J 3 bases, with 8 bases left between them. Germline lookup yields CDR1 SGHRS and CDR2 YFSETQ. CDR3 length: 13 amino acids. Written as DNA, the CDR3 is TGCGCCAGCAGCTTCCGACAGGACACTGAAGCTTTCTTT. It specifies CASSFRQDTEAFF.

In its sample, this clonotype ranks as medium-sized. The J gene is TRBJ2-3, the V gene TRBV6-5; D possibly corresponds to TRBD2 (6 bases). The V end lost 6 bases, the J end lost 0 bases, and 16 bases lay between the germline ends. The germline CDR1 and CDR2 sequences are MNHEY and SVGAGI. The CDR3 has 16 residues. This CDR3 reads CASSSGDSGSTDTQYF. As DNA, the CDR3 is TGTGCCAGCAGCTCGGGGGATAGCGGTAGCACAGATACGCAGTATTTT.

This chain connects TRBV27 to TRBJ2-1; D possibly corresponds to TRBD2 (6 bases). Trimming pared 7 bases from V and 0 bases from J, leaving 16 bases between. Per germline, CDR1 MNHEY and CDR2 SMNVEV (reference sequence). CDR3 length: 16 residues. The CDR3 nucleotides read TGTGCCAGCACCGGCCCGGGACTCACCTCCTACAATGAGCAGTTCTTC. Translation gives CASTGPGLTSYNEQFF.

The J gene is TRBJ1-1, the V gene TRBV12-3 or TRBV12-4; D unresolved. The CDR3 has 11 residues. V gave up 7 bases and J gave up 2 bases, with 5 bases separating them. The DNA for the CDR3 is TGTGCCAGCACTTATAACACTGAAGCTTTCTTT. This codes for CASTYNTEAFF.

The chain joins TRBV7-2 to TRBJ2-7, with TRBD1 identical over 7 bases. CDR3 length: 15 residues. Germline CDR1 SGHTA, CDR2 FQGNSA. With V trimmed by 1 base and J by 1 base, 4 bases remained unmatched. The CDR3 nucleotides are TGTGCCAGCAGCTTAGGCCGGGACAGATCCTACGAGCAGTACTTC. This gives the protein CASSLGRDRSYEQYF.

On this clonotype itself: One junction end disagrees with the germline gene, perhaps due to a read error. The rearrangement joins TRBV10-3 to TRBJ2-5; 12 bases line up with TRBD2. Germline CDR1 ENHRY, CDR2 SYGVKD. The CDR3 contains 17 residues. CDR3: CAISGTGASGRAETLYF. The CDR3 DNA is TGTGCCATCAGTGGGACCGGGGCTAGCGGGAGGGCAGAGACCCTGTACTTC.

The rearrangement links TRBV19 to TRBJ1-5, with TRBD1 matching 9 bases. V was pared by 6 bases and J by 3 bases, with 9 bases of the junction left unmatched. The CDR3 is made up of 16 amino acids. Germline CDR1 LNHDA, CDR2 SQIVND (reference sequence). The CDR3 DNA reads TGTGCCAGTAGCCCTTTGGACAGGGGAGACAATCAGCCCCAGCATTTT. Translated: CASSPLDRGDNQPQHF.

This clonotype was recorded a few times. This sequence joins TRBV10-3 and TRBJ2-1; 12 bases map to TRBD2. This CDR3 has 16 amino acids. The V gene's germline CDR1 is ENHRY and CDR2 SYGVKD. The ends lost 3 bases at V and 9 bases at J; junction bases unmatched: 9. The CDR3 loop is CAISEGSSGRASEQFF. The CDR3 coding sequence is TGTGCCATCAGTGAAGGGTCTAGCGGGAGGGCCAGTGAGCAGTTCTTC.

V is TRBV27 and J is TRBJ2-3, with 12 bases lining up with TRBD2. Trimming removed 5 bases from V and 5 bases from J; junction bases left unmatched: 14. The germline CDR1 and CDR2 sequences are MNHEY and SMNVEV (reference sequence). The CDR3 is made up of 18 amino acids. In DNA form, the CDR3 reads TGTGCCAGCAGTCTCTTGGGTATGGCTAGCGGGAGGGTAGATACGCAGTATTTT. Protein sequence: CASSLLGMASGRVDTQYF.

This chain connects TRBV18 to TRBJ2-1; D gene unclear. Between the trimmed V and J ends, which lost 3 bases and 2 bases, there was a span of 5 bases. This CDR3 region has 13 residues. The germline V gene encodes CDR1 KGHSH and CDR2 LQKENI. CDR3 coding DNA: TGTGCCAGCTCACCCACGCCCTACAATGAGCAGTTCTTC. Residues: CASSPTPYNEQFF.

This clonotype was found a few times. The chain joins TRBV7-6 to TRBJ2-1, with 8 nucleotides matching TRBD2. The germline CDR1 and CDR2 sequences are SGHVS and FNYEAQ. The CDR3 is 15 amino acids. Trimming cost V 7 bases and J 9 bases; bases outside gene matches: 14. CDR3 sequence: CASTRLSGRFSEQFF. DNA for the CDR3: TGTGCCAGCACCCGTTTGAGCGGGAGATTTAGTGAGCAGTTCTTC.

This clonotype is labeled as medium-sized. The rearrangement links TRBV19 to TRBJ2-1; 9 nucleotides agree with TRBD2. This CDR3 has 15 amino acids. Germline V CDR1 and CDR2: LNHDA, SQIVND (reference sequence). Losses at the gene ends were 5 bases for V and 8 bases for J; bases not matched to a gene: 10. CDR3 nucleotide sequence: TGTGCCAGTAGTGACGGCTCTAGCGGGAAATATGAGCAGTTCTTC. As protein: CASSDGSSGKYEQFF.

This chain connects TRBV6-6 to TRBJ2-7, with a possible D match to TRBD1 (6 bases). The CDR3 consists of 11 residues. V lost 4 bases and J 6 bases, leaving 7 bases between the germline ends. CDR1 and CDR2 (germline): MNHNY, SVGAGI (reference sequence). Here the CDR3 reads CASSSQGEQYF. The DNA for the CDR3 is TGTGCCAGCAGTTCACAGGGCGAGCAGTACTTC.

As for this clonotype: The conserved phenylalanine or tryptophan normally closing the CDR3 is absent here, so this likely arose from a read error. V usage is TRBV19 and J usage is TRBJ2-7, with TRBD2 matching 11 bases. The CDR3 is 15 residues long. In germline, CDR1 is LNHDA, CDR2 SQIVND (reference sequence). CDR3: CAGSSAGLAAYEQYL. The CDR3 bases are TGTGCCGGTAGTAGCGCGGGACTAGCGGCGTACGAGCAGTACCTC.

By share of the sample, this clonotype is medium-sized. The V gene is TRBV29-1, the J gene TRBJ2-1; 10 nucleotides match TRBD2. Germline CDR1 reads SQVTM; CDR2 reads ANQGSEA. The CDR3 extends over 14 amino acids. Trimming took 8 bases from V and 3 from J; bases not matched to a gene: 7. The CDR3 bases are TGCAGCATTAACGGACTAGCGGACTACAATGAGCAGTTCTTC. This gives the protein CSINGLADYNEQFF.

The V call is TRBV7-9, the J call TRBJ2-5; a possible D gene is TRBD2 (7 bases). The V gene lost 1 base and the J gene lost 2 bases, with 17 bases spanning the gap. CDR1 and CDR2 (germline): SEHNR, FQNEAQ (reference sequence). The CDR3 totals 17 residues. CDR3 in DNA: TGTGCCAGCAGCTTAGTGGGGGCGGGAGTTCAACAAGAGACCCAGTACTTC. The encoded protein is CASSLVGAGVQQETQYF.

A remark on this clonotype: An end of the junction does not agree with germline; a read error may underlie this. This chain links TRBV19 with TRBJ1-2, with D perhaps TRBD1 (6 bases). This CDR3 has 12 amino acids. Germline CDR1 and CDR2: LNHDA and SQIVND (reference sequence). CDR3 bases: TGTGCCAGTAGTATAGGCGGCAGGGGAGCCCACTTC. Residues: CASSIGGRGAHF.

The chain is built from TRBV6-1 and TRBJ2-7, with D maybe TRBD2 (5 bases). The CDR3 covers 14 residues. Trimming pared 7 bases from V and 0 bases from J, leaving 13 bases between. Germline CDR1 reads MNHNS; CDR2 reads SASEGT. CDR3 residues: CASTYGESSYEQYF. CDR3 coding DNA: TGTGCCAGCACGTACGGGGAGAGCTCCTACGAGCAGTACTTC.

The chain carries TRBV5-1 and TRBJ2-3; TRBD2 matches at 9 bases. Germline V CDR1 and CDR2: SGHRS, YFSETQ. The trim removed 0 bases at V and 4 bases at J, leaving 6 bases unmatched. This CDR3 is built from 16 residues. The CDR3 spells CASSLGQTSGADTQYF. Written as DNA, the CDR3 is TGCGCCAGCAGCTTGGGGCAGACTAGCGGAGCAGATACGCAGTATTTT.